The 31 T cell receptor beta chains reported below all come from one sample, sequenced in a study of cytomegalovirus exposure and HLA in healthy donors. Use of 60 Vbeta and 13 Jbeta primers characterized the PCR. Using immunoSEQ multiplex PCR, the repertoire was profiled, and TCRdb retains in-frame clones only, with some absent. The sample lists roughly 150,000 clones, over 80% occurring once. Sequencing was performed on PBMCs. The receptors here all came from a woman in her late teens or twenties in good health and CMV-seronegative.

This chain connects TRBV21-1 to TRBJ2-2; whether TRBD1, the table's D call, matches the DNA was not checked. TRBV21-1 is a known pseudogene. The CDR3 is made up of 16 amino acids. This CDR3 reads CASSSPVGARNGELFF. The CDR3 coding sequence is TGTGCCAGCAGCTCACCGGTAGGGGCGCGGAACGGGGAGCTGTTTTTT.

J is TRBJ2-7 and V is TRBV10-1, with 8 bases identical to TRBD1. Germline CDR1 reads WNHNN; CDR2 reads SYGVQD (reference sequence). The CDR3 totals 13 residues. V gave up 10 bases and J gave up 0 bases; unmatched junction bases: 5. The CDR3 DNA reads TGCGCCACGAACAGGGGGGCCTCCTACGAGCAGTACTTC. It specifies CATNRGASYEQYF.

This chain joins TRBV19 and TRBJ2-2, with 8 positions matching TRBD1. Germline-derived CDR1 and CDR2 are LNHDA and SQIVND (reference sequence). V shed 1 base and J 5 bases; nucleotides not matched to a gene: 15. The CDR3 has 19 amino acids. CDR3 DNA: TGTGCCAGTAGTATAGTAAAGAGGGCAGGGGGCTACAAAACCGGGGAGCTGTTTTTT. The encoded protein is CASSIVKRAGGYKTGELFF.

The gene calls are TRBV29-1 and TRBJ2-3; D possibly corresponds to TRBD2 (6 bases). Trimming removed 6 bases at V and 1 base at J, with 17 bases between. Germline V lookup: CDR1 SQVTM, CDR2 ANQGSEA. The CDR3 extends over 15 amino acids. The CDR3 region has the DNA TGCAGCGTAATCCGACTAGGAAGGGGCACAGATACGCAGTATTTT. Amino acids: CSVIRLGRGTDTQYF.

The rearrangement uses TRBV5-6 and TRBJ2-5; D not resolved. Between the trimmed V and J ends, which lost 0 bases and 4 bases, there was a span of 4 bases. Per germline, CDR1 SGHDT and CDR2 YYEEEE. This CDR3 region has 12 residues. The CDR3 here is CASSLGLETQYF. CDR3 DNA: TGTGCCAGCAGCTTGGGTCTAGAGACCCAGTACTTC.

This chain connects TRBV5-1 to TRBJ1-1, with TRBD1 as a possible D gene (6 bases). The CDR3 is 14 amino acids. The germline gives CDR1 SGHRS, CDR2 YFSETQ. Trimming removed 4 bases from V and 5 bases from J, with 15 bases in between. The CDR3 bases are TGCGCCAGCAGCCCTGGACAGAGTCTAACTGAAGCTTTCTTT. Its translation is CASSPGQSLTEAFF.

V usage is TRBV6-6 and J usage is TRBJ1-1; the match to TRBD1 covers 8 bases. The germline V gene encodes CDR1 MNHNY and CDR2 SVGAGI (reference sequence). Losses at the gene ends were 6 bases for V and 10 bases for J; bases not matched to a gene: 13. The CDR3 length is 14 residues. DNA for the CDR3: TGTGCCAGCAGCGGGACGGACAGGGCGGGGGTAGCTTTCTTT. Residues: CASSGTDRAGVAFF.

The chain recombines TRBV28 with TRBJ2-1; D is possibly TRBD1 (5 bases). This CDR3 spans 16 amino acids. Germline V gene lookup returns CDR1 MDHEN and CDR2 SYDVKM. V was clipped by 7 bases and J by 1 base, with 17 bases between them. The CDR3 reads CASTVNPQESYNEQFF. In DNA, the CDR3 is TGTGCCAGCACTGTAAACCCACAGGAATCCTACAATGAGCAGTTCTTC. Together with reference TRBV28 and TRBJ2-1, the CDR3 gives the full variable domain: DVKVTQSSRYLVKRTGEKVFLECVQDMDHENMFWYRQDPGLGLRLIYFSYDVKMKEKGDIPEGYSVSREKKERFSLILESASTNQTSMYLCASTVNPQESYNEQFFGPGTRLTVL.

The rearrangement links TRBV27 to TRBJ2-7, with 8 bases identical to TRBD2. Germline CDR1 reads MNHEY; CDR2 reads SMNVEV (reference sequence). The ends lost 0 bases at V and 0 bases at J; junction bases unmatched: 4. The CDR3 sequence is 16 residues long. The CDR3 loop reads CASSLSPGTSSYEQYF. As DNA, the CDR3 is TGTGCCAGCAGTTTATCGCCCGGGACTAGCTCCTACGAGCAGTACTTC.

The genes are TRBV5-1 and TRBJ1-4; 9 bases agree with TRBD1. CDR3 size: 16 residues. Germline V gives CDR1 SGHRS, CDR2 YFSETQ. V lost 5 bases, J lost 10 bases, and 15 bases stayed unmatched. CDR3 protein: CASSSNRGLSRGKLFF. The CDR3 region has the DNA TGCGCCAGCAGTTCTAACAGGGGGCTGAGCAGGGGAAAACTGTTTTTT. Full variable domain (missing parts from reference TRBV5-1 and TRBJ1-4): KAGVTQTPRYLIKTRGQQVTLSCSPISGHRSVSWYQQTPGQGLQFLFEYFSETQRNKGNFPGRFSGRQFSNSRSEMNVSTLELGDSALYLCASSSNRGLSRGKLFFGSGTQLSVL.

J is TRBJ2-4 and V is TRBV7-8, with D possibly matching TRBD2 (6 bases). Looked up from germline, CDR1 is SGHVS and CDR2 is FQNEAQ. The CDR3 loop spans 14 amino acids. The germline V and J ends were trimmed by 3 bases and 2 bases, with 8 bases remaining between them. CDR3 sequence (DNA): TGTGCCAGCAGCTTGGGGAGGACCAAAAACATTCAGTACTTC. Protein: CASSLGRTKNIQYF.

This clone occurred once. The V call is TRBV11-3, the J call TRBJ2-1, with 8 bases matching TRBD2. Trimming at V came to 4 bases and at J to 5 bases, leaving 4 bases not matched to a gene. CDR1 and CDR2 (germline): SGHNT, YENEEA. There are 14 residues in the CDR3. The CDR3 sequence is CASSSSLADNEQFF. The CDR3 region has the DNA TGTGCCAGCAGCTCCTCACTAGCGGACAATGAGCAGTTCTTC.

The chain carries TRBV19 and TRBJ1-2, with 7 bases identical to TRBD1. Germline values: CDR1 LNHDA, CDR2 SQIVND (reference sequence). The CDR3 consists of 16 residues. Trimming at V came to 6 bases and at J to 0 bases, leaving 10 bases not matched to a gene. This chain's CDR3 is CASRKQGNIANYGYTF. The CDR3 DNA sequence: TGTGCCAGTAGAAAACAGGGGAACATAGCTAACTATGGCTACACCTTC. The full variable domain, its missing parts supplied by reference TRBV19 and TRBJ1-2, is DGGITQSPKYLFRKEGQNVTLSCEQNLNHDAMYWYRQDPGQGLRLIYYSQIVNDFQKGDIAEGYSVSREKKESFPLTVTSAQKNPTAFYLCASRKQGNIANYGYTFGSGTRLTVV.

CDR3 in DNA: TGTGCCAGCAGTTTAGGGGGGGCGGGAACCACCGGGGAGCTGTTTTTT. Translation gives CASSLGGAGTTGELFF. The chain combines TRBV27 with TRBJ2-2, with D perhaps TRBD2 (7 bases). V was trimmed by 2 bases and J by 4 bases, leaving 14 bases between them. Germline CDR1 MNHEY, CDR2 SMNVEV (reference sequence). The CDR3 has 16 amino acids.

This chain links TRBV11-3 with TRBJ1-4; TRBD1 agrees at 7 bases. The germline gives CDR1 SGHNT, CDR2 YENEEA. The trim removed 5 bases at V and 3 bases at J, leaving 6 bases unmatched. This CDR3 is built from 15 residues. The DNA for the CDR3 is TGTGCCAGCAGCGTACAGGGGAGAGCTAATGAAAAACTGTTTTTT. Residues: CASSVQGRANEKLFF.

This clone was recorded only once. The V and J genes are TRBV9 and TRBJ1-1; D uncertain. V was shortened by 0 bases and J by 1 base, with 10 bases between the two germline ends. Germline CDR1 SGDLS, CDR2 YYNGEE. This CDR3 has 15 amino acids. The CDR3, as DNA: TGTGCCAGCAGCGTAGAACCACAGCCGAACACTGAAGCTTTCTTT. Its protein is CASSVEPQPNTEAFF.

This chain links TRBV11-2 with TRBJ1-2; D might be TRBD1 (5 bases). The germline V and J ends were trimmed by 1 base and 4 bases, with 7 bases remaining between them. CDR3 size: 13 residues. Germline assignment: CDR1 SGHAT and CDR2 FQNNGV. CDR3 loop: CASSLVTAYGYTF. In DNA, the CDR3 is TGTGCCAGCAGCTTAGTGACAGCCTATGGCTACACCTTC.

This chain connects TRBV5-1 to TRBJ1-1; TRBD1 might be the D (6 bases). The CDR3 is 15 residues long. The V end lost 4 bases, the J end lost 0 bases, and 13 bases lay between the germline ends. The germline V gene has CDR1 SGHRS and CDR2 YFSETQ. The CDR3 nucleotides are TGCGCCAGCAGCGCCATGGGGGCCATGAACACTGAAGCTTTCTTT. Its translation: CASSAMGAMNTEAFF.

The chain uses TRBV30 and TRBJ1-2; D possibly corresponds to TRBD1 (5 bases). The V end lost 6 bases, the J end lost 8 bases, and 19 bases lay between the germline ends. There are 13 residues in the CDR3. Germline V gene sequence: CDR1 GTSNPN, CDR2 SVGIG (reference sequence). The DNA of the CDR3 is TGTGCCTGTGACGCCCCAGGGCTGGGGGGCTACACCTTC. Encoded protein: CACDAPGLGGYTF.

This rearrangement joins TRBV6-5 to TRBJ1-1; D is undetermined. CDR1 MNHEY and CDR2 SVGAGI come from the germline V gene. Trimming removed 6 bases from V and 5 bases from J, with 13 bases in between. The CDR3 runs 13 residues. This chain's CDR3 is CASSLGIRTEAFF. For the CDR3, the DNA is TGTGCCAGCAGCCTCGGGATCCGGACTGAAGCTTTCTTT.

This sequence joins TRBV6-1 and TRBJ2-1; 11 bases fit TRBD1. CDR3 length: 15 residues. Germline lookup yields CDR1 MNHNS and CDR2 SASEGT. V lost 9 bases and J lost 7; bases outside the gene matches: 11. CDR3 nucleotides: TGTGCCAGTGTGGGGGTGGGGACAGGGGGTAATGAGCAGTTCTTC. Its translation: CASVGVGTGGNEQFF.

This chain uses TRBV30 with TRBJ2-7; 7 bases fit TRBD1. The CDR3 has 12 amino acids. Germline CDR1 reads GTSNPN; CDR2 reads SVGIG (reference sequence). With 8 bases clipped from V and 1 base from J, the junction kept 5 bases outside the gene matches. The CDR3 sequence is CAGGQDSYEQYF. CDR3 nucleotides: TGTGCCGGCGGACAGGATTCCTACGAGCAGTACTTC. The full variable domain, with the rest looked up from reference TRBV30 and TRBJ2-7, is SQTIHQWPATLVQPVGSPLSLECTVEGTSNPNLYWYRQAAGRGLQLLFYSVGIGQISSEVPQNLSASRPQDRQFILSSKKLLLSDSGFYLCAGGQDSYEQYFGPGTRLTVT.

This clone was counted a single time. The V and J genes are TRBV5-1 and TRBJ1-2; no definite D call. Germline values: CDR1 SGHRS, CDR2 YFSETQ. The CDR3 has 14 amino acids. The ends were cut back, 0 bases at V and 1 base at J, with 7 bases in the middle. The CDR3, as DNA: TGCGCCAGCAGCTTGGTCCCAGATAACTATGGCTACACCTTC. It is translated as CASSLVPDNYGYTF.

The chain employs TRBV6-5 and TRBJ2-7, with 8 bases matching TRBD2. Germline CDR1 and CDR2: MNHEY and SVGAGI. With V trimmed by 4 bases and J by 2 bases, 7 bases remained unmatched. The CDR3 has 15 amino acids. CDR3 DNA sequence: TGTGCCAGCAGTTCAACCCAGCGGGGGACCTACGAGCAGTACTTC. Its protein product is CASSSTQRGTYEQYF.

The chain's CDR3 is CASGSSHQPQHF. As DNA, the CDR3 is TGTGCCAGTGGGAGTTCTCATCAGCCCCAGCATTTT. This chain uses TRBV28 with TRBJ1-5; D remains ambiguous. The germline gives CDR1 MDHEN, CDR2 SYDVKM. The V and J ends lost 9 bases and 5 bases respectively, with 11 bases between them. CDR3 length: 12 residues.

This clone was seen a single time. The V gene is TRBV6-1, the J gene TRBJ2-7, with a tentative D call TRBD2 (5 bases). The germline V gene encodes CDR1 MNHNS and CDR2 SASEGT. The CDR3 contains 15 residues. V dropped 5 bases and J dropped 4 bases, with 18 bases sitting between them. Here the CDR3 reads CASSPGVFTEYEQYF. The CDR3 DNA is TGTGCCAGCAGTCCCGGGGTGTTTACGGAATACGAGCAGTACTTC.

This clone showed up just a few times. The chain couples TRBV5-5 to TRBJ1-1; the D is unclear. Germline assignment: CDR1 SGHKS and CDR2 YYEKEE (reference sequence). Trimming stripped 0 bases from V and 0 bases from J, with 21 bases between. This CDR3 comprises 19 residues. CDR3 loop: CASSLGGPDLLVLNTEAFF. The CDR3 DNA follows: TGTGCCAGCAGCTTGGGTGGGCCGGACTTACTCGTCTTGAACACTGAAGCTTTCTTT. Full variable domain (outside the CDR3, taken from reference TRBV5-5 and TRBJ1-1): DAGVTQSPTHLIKTRGQQVTLRCSPISGHKSVSWYQQVLGQGPQFIFQYYEKEERGRGNFPDRFSARQFPNYSSELNVNALLLGDSALYLCASSLGGPDLLVLNTEAFFGQGTRLTVV.

CDR3 sequence: CASRESSYNSPLHF. CDR3 DNA sequence: TGTGCCAGCAGGGAGAGCTCCTATAATTCACCCCTCCACTTT. The chain employs TRBV11-3 and TRBJ1-6; D unclear. The CDR3 totals 14 residues. Trimming stripped 6 bases from V and 0 bases from J, with 6 bases between. From germline, CDR1 is SGHNT and CDR2 YENEEA.

V is TRBV19 and J is TRBJ1-2, with D maybe TRBD1 (6 bases). The CDR3 contains 12 residues. Germline loops: CDR1 LNHDA, CDR2 SQIVND (reference sequence). Trimming removed 1 base at V and 13 bases at J, with 13 bases between. The CDR3 DNA reads TGTGCCAGTAGTATAGTTGGACAGCGGCGCACCTTC. Translated: CASSIVGQRRTF.

In this sample, this clone turned up once. The chain is built from TRBV5-1 and TRBJ1-2; no clear D. There are 13 residues in the CDR3. Trimming took off 1 base at V and 8 bases at J, with 12 bases between the two ends. CDR1 is SGHRS and CDR2 is YFSETQ in the germline V gene. CDR3 nucleotides: TGCGCCAGCAGCTTGTCGGTGGAGATCGGCTACACCTTC. The encoded protein is CASSLSVEIGYTF.

This chain connects TRBV12-1 to TRBJ1-4; the table calls TRBD1, which could not be checked here. TRBV12-1 is termed a pseudogene. CDR3 size: 17 residues. The CDR3 nucleotides read TGTGCCAGCAGCTCAAGACAGGGGAATGAGACTAATGAAAAACTGTTTTTT. This encodes CASSSRQGNETNEKLFF.